Sequencing of this T cell receptor (beta chain) was carried out in a study of blood T cell repertoires in COVID-19. Study at large: Acute-phase and convalescent COVID-19 samples originated in the United States, Italy and Spain. T cells, B-cell-depleted T cells, or PBMCs supplied cDNA or gDNA.

CDR3 length equals 15 residues. The V gene's germline CDR1 is SGHNT and CDR2 YYREEE (reference sequence). J lost 3 bases, V lost 4 bases, and 10 bases had no gene match. Here immunoSEQ multiplex PCR was the method, and the copy in TCRdb shows in-frame clones only, minus some. The sample lists about 190,000 clones; nearly 90% were seen once. The receptor was derived from a middle-aged man with acute or convalescent COVID-19. This chain links TRBV5-4 with TRBJ2-7; 7 positions match TRBD1. Sequenced sample: peripheral blood. The DNA of the CDR3 is TGTGCCAGCAGCCTTTCCGGGACAGATGTCTACGAGCAGTACTTC. This translates into CASSLSGTDVYEQYF. Filled out from reference TRBV5-4 and TRBJ2-7, the complete variable domain reads ETGVTQSPTHLIKTRGQQVTLRCSSQSGHNTVSWYQQALGQGPQFIFQYYREEENGRGNFPPRFSGLQFPNYSSELNVNALELDDSALYLCASSLSGTDVYEQYFGPGTRLTVT.